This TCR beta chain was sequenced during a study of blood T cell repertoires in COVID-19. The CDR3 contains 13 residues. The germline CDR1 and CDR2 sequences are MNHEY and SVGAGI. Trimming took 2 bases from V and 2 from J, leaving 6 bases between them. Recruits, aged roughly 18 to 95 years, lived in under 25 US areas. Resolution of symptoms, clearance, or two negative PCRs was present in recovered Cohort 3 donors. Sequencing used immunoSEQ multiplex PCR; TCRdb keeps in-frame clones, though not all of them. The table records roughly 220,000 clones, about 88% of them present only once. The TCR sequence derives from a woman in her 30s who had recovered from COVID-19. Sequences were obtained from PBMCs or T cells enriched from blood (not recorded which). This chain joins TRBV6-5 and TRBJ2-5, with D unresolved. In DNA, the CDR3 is TGTGCCAGCAGTTACAACAGTCAAGAGACCCAGTACTTC. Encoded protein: CASSYNSQETQYF.